The sequence of this T cell receptor beta chain was determined in a study of blood T cell repertoires in COVID-19. Study summary: COVID-19 samples, acute and convalescent, were from the United States, Italy and Spain.

Among Cohort 3 donors, those recovered had two negative PCRs, clearance, or symptom resolution. Sequencing used immunoSEQ multiplex PCR; TCRdb keeps in-frame clones, though not all of them. The table includes 200,000 or so clones, about 85% detected once. Trimming removed 4 bases at V and 3 bases at J, with 7 bases between. Per germline, CDR1 SNHLY and CDR2 FYNNEI. This CDR3 has 13 residues. This sequence originates from a man aged 30-40 years who had recovered from COVID-19. The specimen sequenced was PBMCs or T cells enriched from blood (not recorded which). The chain has TRBV2 and TRBJ2-1, with a weak D call TRBD2 (5 bases). CDR3 residues: CASSGESYNEQFF. CDR3 nucleotides: TGTGCCAGCAGTGGGGAGAGCTACAATGAGCAGTTCTTC.